The source of this T cell receptor beta chain is a study of blood T cell repertoires in COVID-19. Study-level information: Sites across the United States, Italy and Spain contributed samples from acute and convalescent COVID-19. T cells, B-cell-depleted T cells, or PBMCs supplied cDNA or gDNA.

Clones were sequenced by immunoSEQ multiplex PCR, and TCRdb holds only the in-frame ones, with some missing. The sample lists about 21,000 clones; 84% were seen once. This clone was found a few times. Germline assignment: CDR1 KGHSH and CDR2 LQKENI. The CDR3 is 18 residues long. The ends were cut back, 4 bases at V and 0 bases at J, with 19 bases in the middle. The origin of this receptor is a man in his forties with acute or convalescent COVID-19. The sample comprised peripheral blood. The gene calls are TRBV18 and TRBJ1-3; D may be TRBD1 (6 bases). The CDR3 loop is CASSRTGTLLASGNTIYF. The CDR3 region has the DNA TGTGCCAGCTCACGAACCGGGACATTGTTAGCCTCTGGAAACACCATATATTTT.